This T cell receptor beta chain was documented in a study of shared clonotypes between healthy human individuals. Study background: The donor group consisted of two women and a few men, aged 18 to 49. Findings and caveats of the study: The sampled material consisted only of blood, and tissue repertoires are likely to differ.

Original processing methods: Because ImmunoSEQ provided only junction sequences with no quality scores, the filtering differed. Method: immunoSEQ multiplex PCR; TCRdb's copy keeps in-frame clones and lacks some. Clone size and the V and J calls come from that table; the DNA yielded D and trimming. The sample has fewer than 350,000 clones; roughly 84% are singletons. Notes on this clone: Antigen unknown.

The CDR3 is made up of 15 amino acids. V dropped 2 bases and J dropped 1 base, with 11 bases sitting between them. Germline-derived CDR1 and CDR2 are SEHNR and FQNEAQ (reference sequence). The specimen was memory CD8+ T cells sorted from blood. Subset indicated: CD45RO+ cells pooled with CCR7-negative TemRA cells. The chain uses TRBV7-9 and TRBJ1-1; TRBD1 might be the D (5 bases). The receptor was isolated from a man younger than 35 in good health. The CDR3 region is CASSLRDAPNTEAFF. The CDR3 bases are TGTGCCAGCAGCTTACGGGACGCACCGAACACTGAAGCTTTCTTT.